A single sample is the source of the 23 T cell receptor beta chains below, sequenced in a study of T cell responses to AZD1222 COVID-19 vaccine. The protocol was immunoSEQ multiplex PCR, while the TCRdb copy is restricted to in-frame clones and leaves out a portion. Of 100,000 to 150,000 clones in the sample, just over 85% are singletons; the top ten hold 20% to 25%. This material consisted of peripheral blood, taken on day 0 of AZD1222 vaccination. These receptors originate from an adult in good health.

The chain uses TRBV12-3 or TRBV12-4 and TRBJ2-7; possibly TRBD1 for D (6 bases). The germline V and J ends were trimmed by 2 bases and 2 bases, with 7 bases remaining between them. The CDR3 sequence is 13 residues long. This chain's CDR3 is CASSLRTAYEQYF. The CDR3 coding sequence is TGTGCCAGCAGTTTACGGACAGCCTACGAGCAGTACTTC.

The V and J genes are TRBV2 and TRBJ1-5, with D perhaps TRBD1 (6 bases). Between the trimmed V and J ends, which lost 5 bases and 0 bases, there was a span of 17 bases. The germline gives CDR1 SNHLY, CDR2 FYNNEI. CDR3 length: 17 residues. CDR3 sequence (DNA): TGTGCCAGCAGTCAGAATACAGGGAAAGTTAGCAATCAGCCCCAGCATTTT. Amino acids: CASSQNTGKVSNQPQHF.

The chain's CDR3 is CASSTITYNSPLHF. In DNA form, the CDR3 reads TGTGCCAGCAGCACAATAACCTATAATTCACCCCTCCACTTT. This chain uses TRBV2 with TRBJ1-6; unclear D gene. Trimming cost V 6 bases and J 2 bases, with 8 bases left between them. Germline V gene sequence: CDR1 SNHLY, CDR2 FYNNEI. The length of the CDR3 is 14 residues.

Only a few counts were recorded for this clone. Other nucleotide sequences from this sample produce the same CDR3. This rearrangement joins TRBV24-1 to TRBJ1-5, with D hard to call. Trimming pared 4 bases from V and 4 bases from J, leaving 4 bases between. The germline V gene has CDR1 KGHDR and CDR2 SFDVKD. The CDR3 is made up of 12 amino acids. DNA for the CDR3: TGTGCCACCAGTGACACAAATCAGCCCCAGCATTTT. Translating it yields CATSDTNQPQHF.

The V call is TRBV6-5, the J call TRBJ1-5; 11 bases are a match to TRBD1. The trim removed 4 bases at V and 6 bases at J, leaving 2 bases unmatched. Germline values: CDR1 MNHEY, CDR2 SVGAGI. This CDR3 is built from 14 residues. CDR3 DNA sequence: TGTGCCAGCAGTTGGACAGGGGGCGGTCAGCCCCAGCATTTT. The encoded protein is CASSWTGGGQPQHF.

The chain couples TRBV14 to TRBJ2-2; D possibly uses TRBD1 or TRBD2 (5 bases each). This CDR3 has 15 amino acids. CDR1 is SGHDN and CDR2 is FVKESK in the germline V gene. Deletions cut 1 base from V and 4 bases from J, with 10 bases between. The DNA for the CDR3 is TGTGCCAGCAGCCAAGTCCAAGGGACCACCGGGGAGCTGTTTTTT. Its translation: CASSQVQGTTGELFF. Filled out from reference TRBV14 and TRBJ2-2, the complete variable domain reads EAGVTQFPSHSVIEKGQTVTLRCDPISGHDNLYWYRRVMGKEIKFLLHFVKESKQDESGMPNNRFLAERTGGTYSTLKVQPAELEDSGVYFCASSQVQGTTGELFFGEGSRLTVL.

This chain uses TRBV15 with TRBJ1-2, with D possibly matching TRBD1 (6 bases). Trimming took 3 bases from V and 7 from J, leaving 9 bases between them. The germline CDR1 and CDR2 sequences are LNHNV and YYDKDF (reference sequence). The CDR3 runs to 12 residues. The CDR3 DNA is TGTGCCACCAGCAGTGACAGGTTTGGCTACACCTTC. This translates into CATSSDRFGYTF. Filled out from reference TRBV15 and TRBJ1-2, the complete variable domain reads DAMVIQNPRYQVTQFGKPVTLSCSQTLNHNVMYWYQQKSSQAPKLLFHYYDKDFNNEADTPDNFQSRRPNTSFCFLDIRSPGLGDTAMYLCATSSDRFGYTFGSGTRLTVV.

The sample holds one count of this clone. This chain uses TRBV10-1 with TRBJ2-7; no definite D call. V was trimmed by 10 bases and J by 3 bases, leaving 13 bases between them. The germline V gene has CDR1 WNHNN and CDR2 SYGVQD (reference sequence). CDR3 size: 12 residues. CDR3 amino acids: CATSDGSYEQYF. CDR3 DNA sequence: TGCGCCACCTCGGACGGAAGCTACGAGCAGTACTTC.

The table lists this clone with a count of one. This chain uses TRBV9 with TRBJ1-2, with unresolved D. There are 14 residues in the CDR3. Germline V gene lookup returns CDR1 SGDLS and CDR2 YYNGEE. Trimming left V 0 bases short and J 0 bases short, with 6 bases between. The CDR3 region has the DNA TGTGCCAGCAGCGTAGCTCCAGCTAACTATGGCTACACCTTC. Encoded protein: CASSVAPANYGYTF.

The J gene is TRBJ2-7, the V gene TRBV11-2, with a tentative D call TRBD2 (5 bases). Per the germline V gene, CDR1 is SGHAT and CDR2 is FQNNGV. This CDR3 is built from 13 residues. V gave up 5 bases and J gave up 3 bases, with 11 bases separating them. CDR3 in amino acids: CASSLTEGYEQYF. The CDR3 bases are TGTGCCAGCAGCCTGACTGAGGGCTACGAGCAGTACTTC.

V usage is TRBV3-1 (or the pseudogene TRBV3-2) and J usage is TRBJ2-7; 9 bases fit TRBD2. Germline V gives CDR1 LGHDT, CDR2 YNNKEL (reference sequence). Trimming took 4 bases from V and 2 from J; bases not matched to a gene: 6. The CDR3 length is 15 residues. The CDR3 DNA is TGTGCCAGCAGCCTCGGACTAGCGTCAGCCTACGAGCAGTACTTC. This codes for CASSLGLASAYEQYF.

The genes are TRBV4-3 and TRBJ1-4, with TRBD1 matching 8 bases. Germline lookup yields CDR1 LGHNA and CDR2 YSLEER. The V and J ends lost 2 bases and 8 bases, in that order; junction bases with no gene match: 10. This CDR3 is 16 amino acids long. The CDR3 sequence is CASSQLPQGAREKLFF. CDR3 nucleotide sequence: TGCGCCAGCAGCCAACTGCCCCAGGGGGCCCGCGAAAAACTGTTTTTT.

The rearrangement joins TRBV27 to TRBJ2-3, with 12 bases aligning to TRBD2. This CDR3 region has 14 residues. V gave up 5 bases and J gave up 7 bases; unmatched junction bases: 4. Germline values: CDR1 MNHEY, CDR2 SMNVEV (reference sequence). In nucleotides, the CDR3 is TGTGCCAGCAGTGGACTAGCGGGGAGCAATACGCAGTATTTT. It yields the protein CASSGLAGSNTQYF.

V gene TRBV25-1 combines with J gene TRBJ2-7, with D unclear. Germline V CDR1 and CDR2: MGHDK, SYGVNS. This CDR3 comprises 12 residues. V lost 7 bases, J lost 2 bases, and 9 bases lay in between. This CDR3 is CASTPRPYEQYF. The DNA of the CDR3 is TGTGCCAGCACTCCACGACCCTACGAGCAGTACTTC.

The V gene is TRBV7-6, the J gene TRBJ1-6, with 8 positions matching TRBD1. This CDR3 is built from 15 residues. The germline CDR1 and CDR2 sequences are SGHVS and FNYEAQ. J was trimmed by 5 bases and V by 5 bases; bases with no gene match: 5. CDR3 sequence: CASSMQGADNSPLHF. CDR3 sequence (DNA): TGTGCCAGCAGCATGCAGGGGGCGGATAATTCACCCCTCCACTTT.

The V and J genes are TRBV6-6 and TRBJ2-7, with TRBD1 matching over 7 bases. V shed 0 bases, J shed 2 bases, and the junction held 1 base outside the gene matches. The CDR3 has 14 residues. CDR1 is MNHNY, CDR2 SVGAGI, per germline (reference sequence). The CDR3 nucleotides are TGTGCCAGCAGTTACTCGACAGGGCCCTACGAGCAGTACTTC. Protein: CASSYSTGPYEQYF.

Of note for this clone: This sample also contains other DNA sequences that code for the same CDR3. The J gene is TRBJ1-3, the V gene TRBV28; D might be TRBD1 (5 bases). The germline V gene has CDR1 MDHEN and CDR2 SYDVKM. This CDR3 contains 14 residues. V was pared by 8 bases and J by 0 bases, with 11 bases between. For the CDR3, the DNA is TGTGCCAGCCGAGATAGGGGCTCTGGAAACACCATATATTTT. Amino acid sequence: CASRDRGSGNTIYF. Filled out from reference TRBV28 and TRBJ1-3, the complete variable domain reads DVKVTQSSRYLVKRTGEKVFLECVQDMDHENMFWYRQDPGLGLRLIYFSYDVKMKEKGDIPEGYSVSREKKERFSLILESASTNQTSMYLCASRDRGSGNTIYFGEGSWLTVV.

The V gene is TRBV24-1, the J gene TRBJ2-7; D unresolved. V was cut by 3 bases and J by 1 base, with 9 bases left in between. Germline V CDR1 and CDR2: KGHDR, SFDVKD. The CDR3 has 14 residues. CDR3 DNA: TGTGCCACCAGTGATCCCCACGAGTCCTACGAGCAGTACTTC. Its protein is CATSDPHESYEQYF.

The genes are TRBV19 and TRBJ1-6; 7 bases fit TRBD1. The V segment lost 6 bases and the J segment 10 bases; nucleotides outside the gene matches: 12. Germline V CDR1 and CDR2: LNHDA, SQIVND (reference sequence). The CDR3 runs to 15 residues. The CDR3 sequence is CASSLAPGTVSPLHF. CDR3 nucleotide sequence: TGTGCCAGTAGCTTAGCTCCCGGGACAGTCTCACCCCTCCACTTT.

The count of this clone is one. V usage is TRBV20-1 and J usage is TRBJ1-5, with D tentatively TRBD1 (5 bases). Germline assignment: CDR1 DFQATT and CDR2 SNEGSKA (reference sequence). The CDR3 contains 11 residues. V shed 6 bases and J shed 6 bases, with 9 bases lying between them. CDR3 in DNA: TGCAGTGCCTCGGGGGTTCAGCCCCAGCATTTT. Protein product: CSASGVQPQHF.

The chain links TRBV5-6 to TRBJ2-3; D not certain. This CDR3 region has 13 residues. V lost 1 base, J lost 1 base, and 4 bases lay in between. Germline values: CDR1 SGHDT, CDR2 YYEEEE. The CDR3 region has the DNA TGTGCCAGCAGCTTGTCAGGCACAGATACGCAGTATTTT. Protein: CASSLSGTDTQYF.

The J gene is TRBJ1-6, the V gene TRBV6-1, with unresolved D. CDR3 length equals 13 residues. Germline V gene lookup returns CDR1 MNHNS and CDR2 SASEGT. The V and J ends lost 2 bases and 7 bases respectively, with 6 bases between them. CDR3 sequence (DNA): TGTGCCAGCAGTGAAAGTTCCAATTCACCCCTCCACTTT. Amino acid sequence: CASSESSNSPLHF.

J is TRBJ1-5 and V is TRBV4-1, with a weak D call TRBD1 (5 bases). Germline assignment: CDR1 MGHRA and CDR2 YSYEKL. The CDR3 loop spans 14 amino acids. The V end lost 6 bases, the J end lost 5 bases, and 14 bases lay between the germline ends. The CDR3 spells CASRMVTGDQPQHF. The CDR3 coding sequence is TGCGCCAGCAGAATGGTTACAGGCGATCAGCCCCAGCATTTT.